This note documents a single T cell receptor beta chain sequence. The sample comes from a study of technical replicates of blood from several donors. CDR1 SGDLS and CDR2 YYNGEE come from the germline V gene. The ends lost 0 bases at V and 3 bases at J; junction bases unmatched: 6. The CDR3 spans 16 residues. TCRdb's table, derived via immunoSEQ multiplex PCR, lists solely in-frame clones and lacks some. The sample lists some 12,000 clones, approximately 90% occurring once. V and J are TRBV9 and TRBJ2-3; 8 bases are shared with TRBD2. The clonotype originates from a human donor in good health. The specimen was PBMCs. This chain's CDR3 is CASSVVSTGGTDTQYF. Written as DNA, the CDR3 is TGTGCCAGCAGCGTAGTGTCTACGGGAGGGACAGATACGCAGTATTTT.